Listed here are 22 T cell receptor beta chains from one sample, sequenced in a study of vaccination and CD4 T cells after COVID-19. The Oncomine TCR Beta short-read assay sequenced DNA from cultured CD4+ T cells. TCRdb reprocessed the PCR reads with MiXCR, giving one entry per CDR3 protein. The sample has around 2,000 distinct CDR3 sequences, just under 20% seen once. The treatment is: roughly 10-day PBMC culture with coronavirus spike peptide pools or control peptides (ViraFEST assay). Pre-COVID-19 pandemic sampling (2011-2018) yielded the unexposed donor's CD4+ T cells. Their cognate antigens are unknown. The specimen was CD4+ T cells from blood, cultured in vitro. Every receptor here comes from a human donor in good health.

This clonotype came up a few times. This chain links TRBV20-1 with TRBJ2-3, with 14 bases lining up with TRBD2. CDR3 length: 16 residues. CDR1 is DFQATT, CDR2 SNEGSKA, per germline (reference sequence). Trimming cost V 6 bases and J 7 bases; bases outside gene matches: 12. CDR3: CSAPPGGLAGENTQYF. The CDR3 nucleotides read TGCAGTGCCCCTCCCGGGGGACTAGCGGGGGAGAATACGCAGTATTTT.

The rearrangement joins TRBV6-1 to TRBJ2-2; D not resolved. CDR3 length equals 14 residues. From germline, CDR1 is MNHNS and CDR2 SASEGT. The ends were cut back, 1 base at V and 1 base at J, with 4 bases in the middle. The CDR3 DNA is TGTGCCAGCAGTGAAGTACGGAACACCGGGGAGCTGTTTTTT. Residues: CASSEVRNTGELFF.

The CDR3 region has the DNA TGCAGCCCCATAGGGGGGGGGGCCTACAATGAGCAGTTCTTC. Translating it yields CSPIGGGAYNEQFF. The gene calls are TRBV20-1 and TRBJ2-1; the D gene is possibly TRBD2 (7 bases). CDR1 DFQATT and CDR2 SNEGSKA come from the germline V gene (reference sequence). CDR3 length: 14 amino acids.

The chain carries TRBV6-6 and TRBJ2-7; 8 nucleotides align to TRBD1. The CDR3 loop spans 14 amino acids. J was trimmed by 5 bases and V by 5 bases; bases with no gene match: 8. Per the germline V gene, CDR1 is MNHNY and CDR2 is SVGAGI (reference sequence). In DNA form, the CDR3 reads TGTGCCAGCAGTGAAACGGACAGGGTTCACGAGCAGTACTTC. Translated: CASSETDRVHEQYF.

This clonotype is labeled medium-sized. The chain employs TRBV20-1 and TRBJ1-2, with D perhaps TRBD1 (6 bases). The V end was cut by 4 bases, the J end by 4 bases, with 16 bases between. Germline values: CDR1 DFQATT, CDR2 SNEGSKA (reference sequence). The CDR3 has 14 amino acids. The DNA of the CDR3 is TGCAGTGCTATAGGGACACGATCCCTCTATGGCTACACCTTC. Translating gives CSAIGTRSLYGYTF.

The rearrangement links TRBV5-1 to TRBJ2-3; tentative D call: TRBD1 (5 bases). The CDR3 covers 15 residues. With 2 bases removed from V and 4 bases from J, the gap between germline ends came to 14 bases. In germline, CDR1 is SGHRS, CDR2 YFSETQ. The CDR3 DNA reads as TGCGCCAGCAGCTTCGCCAGGGATTTAGCAGATACGCAGTATTTT. It translates to CASSFARDLADTQYF.

The V and J genes are TRBV18 and TRBJ1-2; the match to TRBD1 covers 9 bases. The ends lost 5 bases at V and 6 bases at J; junction bases unmatched: 10. The CDR3 covers 15 residues. Germline-derived CDR1 and CDR2 are KGHSH and LQKENI. The CDR3 sequence is CASSSEQGAVNGYTF. CDR3 sequence (DNA): TGTGCCAGCTCATCGGAACAGGGGGCCGTTAATGGCTACACCTTC.

This clonotype is medium-sized in the sample. The chain couples TRBV20-1 to TRBJ2-5; D gene uncertain. The CDR3 is 12 amino acids. V was shortened by 6 bases and J by 2 bases, with 10 bases between the two germline ends. Germline V gives CDR1 DFQATT, CDR2 SNEGSKA (reference sequence). In nucleotides, the CDR3 is TGCAGTGCCCCTTCCCTTCAAGAGACCCAGTACTTC. Translating gives CSAPSLQETQYF.

The chain recombines TRBV5-1 with TRBJ2-4; D possibly corresponds to TRBD2 (5 bases). V lost 2 bases and J 1 base, leaving 7 bases between the germline ends. The CDR3 is made up of 14 amino acids. Germline loops: CDR1 SGHRS, CDR2 YFSETQ. The CDR3 loop reads CASSFGVAKNIQYF. The DNA of the CDR3 is TGCGCCAGCAGCTTCGGGGTCGCCAAAAACATTCAGTACTTC.

V and J are TRBV29-1 and TRBJ1-1; possibly TRBD1 for D (5 bases). Deletions cut 8 bases from V and 4 bases from J, with 20 bases between. CDR3 length: 14 amino acids. Germline V gives CDR1 SQVTM, CDR2 ANQGSEA. CDR3 region: CSFIGGKSSTEAFF. In nucleotides, the CDR3 is TGCAGCTTCATCGGGGGGAAGAGTAGCACTGAAGCTTTCTTT.

The chain joins TRBV7-3 to TRBJ2-1; D may be TRBD2 (5 bases). V shed 8 bases and J shed 3 bases, with 17 bases lying between them. Germline lookup yields CDR1 SGHTA and CDR2 FQGTGA. The CDR3 covers 15 residues. The DNA for the CDR3 is TGTGCCAGCTCCGTCCAAGGAGGATACTACAATGAGCAGTTCTTC. This sequence encodes CASSVQGGYYNEQFF.

V is TRBV7-2 and J is TRBJ2-7; tentatively, D is TRBD1 (5 bases). This CDR3 comprises 13 residues. Germline V gene lookup returns CDR1 SGHTA and CDR2 FQGNSA. V lost 0 bases, J lost 4 bases, and 7 bases lay in between. The DNA for the CDR3 is TGTGCCAGCAGCTTAGCCAGGGAATACGAGCAGTACTTC. It specifies CASSLAREYEQYF.

This clonotype is termed medium-sized (0.01 to 0.1%). V gene TRBV15 combines with J gene TRBJ1-5; unclear D gene. Germline V gene data show CDR1 as LNHNV and CDR2 as YYDKDF (reference sequence). V was pared by 0 bases and J by 9 bases, with 12 bases between. The length of the CDR3 is 14 residues. CDR3 sequence (DNA): TGTGCCACCAGCAGAGATGGGAAGGCGGGGCCCCAGCATTTT. This codes for CATSRDGKAGPQHF.

The genes are TRBV6-1 and TRBJ1-4; TRBD1 might be the D (6 bases). Germline CDR1 and CDR2: MNHNS and SASEGT. With 11 bases removed from V and 7 bases from J, the gap between germline ends came to 23 bases. The CDR3 is 15 residues long. DNA for the CDR3: TGTGCCGGCCGGCGGGGGCCCGGACAAAGTGAAAAACTGTTTTTT. Translated, it gives CAGRRGPGQSEKLFF.

This clonotype turned up a few times. The chain recombines TRBV2 with TRBJ1-2; possible D gene TRBD1, 5 bases. There are 11 residues in the CDR3. V lost 9 bases and J lost 4, with 9 bases in between. Germline V gene sequence: CDR1 SNHLY, CDR2 FYNNEI. CDR3 in DNA: TGTGCCAGTGACAGTCCCTATGGCTACACCTTC. As protein: CASDSPYGYTF.

The chain couples TRBV28 to TRBJ1-2; no definite D call. The V and J ends lost 7 bases and 4 bases respectively, with 13 bases between them. The CDR3 is 13 residues long. The germline V gene encodes CDR1 MDHEN and CDR2 SYDVKM. The CDR3 nucleotides read TGTGCCAGCACACGAGAGGCTATCTATGGCTACACCTTC. Residues: CASTREAIYGYTF.

This clonotype was seen a few times. The chain has TRBV5-4 and TRBJ1-6; TRBD1 is a possible D gene (5 bases). There are 15 residues in the CDR3. V was shortened by 4 bases and J by 9 bases, with 17 bases between the two germline ends. Germline values: CDR1 SGHNT, CDR2 YYREEE (reference sequence). The CDR3 here is CASSLEQEGSSPLHF. DNA of the CDR3: TGTGCCAGCAGCCTCGAACAGGAGGGGAGTTCACCCCTCCACTTT.

The chain links TRBV3-1 to TRBJ1-6; no firm D call. Germline V CDR1 and CDR2: LGHDT, YNNKEL (reference sequence). Trimming took off 6 bases at V and 8 bases at J, with 14 bases between the two ends. The CDR3 is made up of 14 amino acids. CDR3 region: CASSPGEGYSPLHF. The CDR3 nucleotides are TGTGCCAGCAGTCCGGGCGAAGGTTATTCACCCCTCCACTTT.

The chain is built from TRBV5-1 and TRBJ1-1; D not certain. Trimming removed 4 bases at V and 1 base at J, with 5 bases between. This CDR3 has 12 amino acids. Germline assignment: CDR1 SGHRS and CDR2 YFSETQ. The CDR3 sequence is CASSGTNTEAFF. The CDR3 bases are TGCGCCAGCAGCGGAACGAACACTGAAGCTTTCTTT.

This clonotype has more than one count but fewer than ten. This rearrangement joins TRBV20-1 to TRBJ2-5; maybe TRBD1 (5 bases). The V gene lost 0 bases and the J gene lost 11 bases, with 22 bases spanning the gap. This CDR3 comprises 15 residues. Germline assignment: CDR1 DFQATT and CDR2 SNEGSKA (reference sequence). CDR3 in amino acids: CSARDPAKGANPQYF. In DNA, the CDR3 is TGCAGTGCTAGAGATCCGGCGAAAGGGGCGAACCCACAGTACTTC.

This clonotype came up a few times. The rearrangement links TRBV11-1 to TRBJ2-7; TRBD1 matches 8 bases. V gave up 5 bases and J gave up 0 bases; unmatched junction bases: 3. The CDR3 covers 14 residues. The germline V gene encodes CDR1 SGHAT and CDR2 FQDESV (reference sequence). CDR3 in DNA: TGTGCCAGCAGCCAGGACAGGGCCTCCTACGAGCAGTACTTC. Protein sequence: CASSQDRASYEQYF. Full variable domain (rest looked up from reference TRBV11-1 and TRBJ2-7): EAEVAQSPRYKITEKSQAVAFWCDPISGHATLYWYRQILGQGPELLVQFQDESVVDDSQLPKDRFSAERLKGVDSTLKIQPAELGDSAMYLCASSQDRASYEQYFGPGTRLTVT.

V is TRBV24-1 and J is TRBJ2-1; possible D gene TRBD1, 6 bases. V dropped 0 bases and J dropped 3 bases, with 11 bases sitting between them. CDR1 and CDR2 (germline): KGHDR, SFDVKD. The CDR3 covers 16 residues. This CDR3 is CATSDLQGSYYNEQFF. The DNA for the CDR3 is TGTGCCACCAGTGATTTGCAGGGGTCCTACTACAATGAGCAGTTCTTC.